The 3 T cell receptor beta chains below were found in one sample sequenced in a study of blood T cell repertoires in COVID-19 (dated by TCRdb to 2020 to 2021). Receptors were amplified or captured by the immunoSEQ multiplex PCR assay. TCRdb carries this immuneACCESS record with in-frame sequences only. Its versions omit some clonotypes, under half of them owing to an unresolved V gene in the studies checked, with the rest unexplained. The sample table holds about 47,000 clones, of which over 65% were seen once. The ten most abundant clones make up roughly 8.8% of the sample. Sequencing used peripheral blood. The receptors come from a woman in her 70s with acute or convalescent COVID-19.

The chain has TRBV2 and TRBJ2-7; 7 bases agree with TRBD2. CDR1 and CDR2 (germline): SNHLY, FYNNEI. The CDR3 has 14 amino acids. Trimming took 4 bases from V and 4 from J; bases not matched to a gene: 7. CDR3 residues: CASSVGLVGYEQYF. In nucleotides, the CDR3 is TGTGCCAGCAGTGTAGGACTAGTGGGGTACGAGCAGTACTTC.

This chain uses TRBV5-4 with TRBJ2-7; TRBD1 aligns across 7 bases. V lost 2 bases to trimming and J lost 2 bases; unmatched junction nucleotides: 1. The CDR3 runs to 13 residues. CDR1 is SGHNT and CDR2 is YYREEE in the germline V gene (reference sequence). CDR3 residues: CASSFQGAYEQYF. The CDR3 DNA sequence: TGTGCCAGCAGCTTTCAGGGGGCCTACGAGCAGTACTTC. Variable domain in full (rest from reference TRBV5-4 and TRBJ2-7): ETGVTQSPTHLIKTRGQQVTLRCSSQSGHNTVSWYQQALGQGPQFIFQYYREEENGRGNFPPRFSGLQFPNYSSELNVNALELDDSALYLCASSFQGAYEQYFGPGTRLTVT.

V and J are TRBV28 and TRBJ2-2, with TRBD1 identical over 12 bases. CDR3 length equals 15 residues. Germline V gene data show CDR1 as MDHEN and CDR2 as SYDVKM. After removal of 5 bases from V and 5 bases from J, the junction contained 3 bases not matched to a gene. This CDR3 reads CASSPGQGATGELFF. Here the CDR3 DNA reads TGTGCCAGCAGTCCGGGACAGGGGGCGACCGGGGAGCTGTTTTTT.